This T cell receptor (beta chain) was profiled in a study of blood T cell repertoires in COVID-19. Looking at the study overall: The United States, Italy and Spain supplied acute and convalescent COVID-19 samples.

In its sample, this clone was seen once. TCRdb's table, derived via immunoSEQ multiplex PCR, lists solely in-frame clones and lacks some. This table has hundreds of thousands of clones, 65% to 90% appearing once. Germline-derived CDR1 and CDR2 are LNHDA and SQIVND (reference sequence). CDR3 size: 14 residues. V shed 9 bases and J 1 base; nucleotides not matched to a gene: 5. This sequence was found in a man of 80 years or more with acute or convalescent COVID-19. The chain couples TRBV19 to TRBJ2-5; the match to TRBD1 covers 10 bases. Specimen: peripheral blood. Written as DNA, the CDR3 is TGTGCCAGCAAGCGGGACAGGGGCCAAGAGACCCAGTACTTC. Translating gives CASKRDRGQETQYF.